These T cell receptor beta chains were read from a single sample in a study of T-cell reconstitution after alpha-beta-depleted transplantation in children. From the PCR reads, TCRdb called clonotypes with MiXCR, one entry per CDR3 protein. The sample includes 800,000 to 1,000,000 distinct CDR3 sequences, about 29% of them seen just once. The input for sequencing was PBMCs, mostly from graft donor cells, taken 360 days after TCRalphabeta/CD19-depleted stem cell transplant. These TCRs come from a boy younger than two who had a stem cell transplant for SCID, so the T cells may come from the graft donor. CDR3s include the opening cysteine and the closing phenylalanine or tryptophan. D genes are given only for firm matches. Not every row has a clone size; where given, it reads once, few, many or a size class.

clone_size: -; d_call: -; v_call: TRBV7-6; j_call: TRBJ2-7; cdr3_nt: TGTGCCAGCAGCTTAGCTTCCTCCGAGCAGTACTTC; cdr3_aa: CASSLASSEQYF
clone_size: many; d_call: TRBD1; v_call: TRBV19; j_call: TRBJ2-7; cdr3_nt: TGTGCCAGTAGTAACAGGGGCTCCTACGAGCAGTACTTC; cdr3_aa: CASSNRGSYEQYF
clone_size: -; d_call: -; v_call: TRBV18; j_call: TRBJ1-5; cdr3_nt: TGTGCCAGCTCATCAGCGGGCAATCAGCCCCAGCATTTT; cdr3_aa: CASSSAGNQPQHF
clone_size: -; d_call: -; v_call: TRBV20-1; j_call: TRBJ1-1; cdr3_nt: TGCAGTGCAGATGGCACCGGGGATGAAGCTTTCTTT; cdr3_aa: CSADGTGDEAFF
clone_size: -; d_call: -; v_call: TRBV24-1; j_call: TRBJ2-1; cdr3_nt: TGTGCCACCAGTGATCCGCCTCGGGATGAGCAGTTCTTC; cdr3_aa: CATSDPPRDEQFF
clone_size: -; d_call: TRBD1; v_call: TRBV12-3/TRBV12-4; j_call: TRBJ1-1; cdr3_nt: TGTGCCAGCAGGACAGGGGGAAATAAGGACACTGAAGCTTTCTTT; cdr3_aa: CASRTGGNKDTEAFF
clone_size: many; d_call: -; v_call: TRBV5-1; j_call: TRBJ2-3; cdr3_nt: TGCGCCAGCAGCTGGCTTGGACAGTCAGATACGCAGTATTTT; cdr3_aa: CASSWLGQSDTQYF
clone_size: -; d_call: TRBD2; v_call: TRBV12-3/TRBV12-4; j_call: TRBJ2-1; cdr3_nt: TGTGCCAGCAGTTTTCCGGCTAGCGGTTCCTACAATGAGCAGTTCTTC; cdr3_aa: CASSFPASGSYNEQFF
clone_size: few; d_call: -; v_call: TRBV5-1; j_call: TRBJ2-3; cdr3_nt: TGCGCCAGCAGCTTTTCGTCCCGAGGAGATACGCAGTATTTT; cdr3_aa: CASSFSSRGDTQYF
clone_size: few; d_call: -; v_call: TRBV5-1; j_call: TRBJ2-5; cdr3_nt: TGCGCCAGCAGCTTGGACGGTTCACAGGGACGGGAGACCCAGTACTTC; cdr3_aa: CASSLDGSQGRETQYF
clone_size: few; d_call: -; v_call: TRBV7-3; j_call: TRBJ2-5; cdr3_nt: TGTGCCAGCAGCGCGCAGTCGGGAGCCCAAGAGACCCAGTACTTC; cdr3_aa: CASSAQSGAQETQYF
clone_size: many; d_call: -; v_call: TRBV27; j_call: TRBJ2-7; cdr3_nt: TGTGCCAGCAGTTGGGGGGGACAATCCTACGAGCAGTACTTC; cdr3_aa: CASSWGGQSYEQYF
clone_size: -; d_call: -; v_call: TRBV7-2; j_call: TRBJ2-5; cdr3_nt: TGTGCCAGCAGCTTATCATCAGGACCCAAAACCCAGTACTTC; cdr3_aa: CASSLSSGPKTQYF
clone_size: few; d_call: TRBD1; v_call: TRBV2; j_call: TRBJ2-7; cdr3_nt: TGTGCCAGCAGGGGGACAGGGGTACTCTTCGGGCAGTACTTC; cdr3_aa: CASRGTGVLFGQYF
clone_size: few; d_call: -; v_call: TRBV12-3/TRBV12-4; j_call: TRBJ1-4; cdr3_nt: TGTGCCAGCAGTCTGTCCCGTGGGGGGGGAACTAATGAAAAACTGTTTTTT; cdr3_aa: CASSLSRGGGTNEKLFF
clone_size: few; d_call: TRBD2; v_call: TRBV10-3; j_call: TRBJ2-3; cdr3_nt: TGTGCCATCAGTGAGTCAGTAGCGGGGGGGCCAACAGATACGCAGTATTTT; cdr3_aa: CAISESVAGGPTDTQYF
clone_size: -; d_call: -; v_call: TRBV5-6; j_call: TRBJ1-1; cdr3_nt: TGTGCCAGCAGCCTGCTAAGGGGGGAAGCTTTCTTT; cdr3_aa: CASSLLRGEAFF
clone_size: many; d_call: -; v_call: TRBV12-3/TRBV12-4; j_call: TRBJ2-5; cdr3_nt: TGTGCCAGCAGTTTTGTTGGCGTCGAGGCCCAGTACTTC; cdr3_aa: CASSFVGVEAQYF
clone_size: -; d_call: -; v_call: TRBV30; j_call: TRBJ2-3; cdr3_nt: TGTGCCTGGAGCGGACAGATCGGAGATACGCAGTATTTT; cdr3_aa: CAWSGQIGDTQYF
clone_size: once; d_call: -; v_call: TRBV4-1; j_call: TRBJ2-2; cdr3_nt: TGCGCCAGCAGCCCAGCACAGACTCCCTACAAAGAGCTGTTTTTT; cdr3_aa: CASSPAQTPYKELFF
clone_size: few; d_call: -; v_call: TRBV2; j_call: TRBJ2-1; cdr3_nt: TGTGCCAGCAAACGGCTAGAGAGGCATGAGCAGTTCTTC; cdr3_aa: CASKRLERHEQFF
clone_size: few; d_call: TRBD1; v_call: TRBV5-1; j_call: TRBJ2-5; cdr3_nt: TGCGCCAGCAGCTGGACAGGGCGGGACGAGACCCAGTACTTC; cdr3_aa: CASSWTGRDETQYF
clone_size: few; d_call: TRBD2; v_call: TRBV27; j_call: TRBJ2-2; cdr3_nt: TGTGCCAGCAGTTCGCGACTAGCGGGGGGCCCCGGGGAGCTGTTTTTT; cdr3_aa: CASSSRLAGGPGELFF
clone_size: -; d_call: -; v_call: TRBV5-1; j_call: TRBJ1-1; cdr3_nt: TGCGCCAGCAGCCTTAGGACCCGAGGCACTGAAGCTTTCTTT; cdr3_aa: CASSLRTRGTEAFF
clone_size: many; d_call: -; v_call: TRBV10-3; j_call: TRBJ2-3; cdr3_nt: TGTGCCATCAGTGAGGGGTCGGGCACAGATACGCAGTATTTT; cdr3_aa: CAISEGSGTDTQYF